Here is one T cell receptor beta chain with its context. The data were produced by immunoSEQ multiplex PCR, yet TCRdb's version contains in-frame clones alone and is incomplete. The sample holds about 71,000 clones; approximately 90% are singletons and the top ten take approximately 15%. The data belong to a study of OX40 agonist ivuxolimab in advanced cancers. For the study at large: An agonistic anti-OX40 (CD134) antibody, ivuxolimab, was used to treat the patients. Subjects had a mean age of around 60 years, with a range of 23 to 79; around 80% were male.

The CDR3 covers 12 residues. V shed 0 bases and J shed 5 bases, with 4 bases lying between them. The V gene's germline CDR1 is LGHNA and CDR2 YSLEER. This chain links TRBV4-3 with TRBJ2-5; no firm D call. Material: CD4+ or CD8+ T cells sorted from blood, obtained in a trial of the OX40 agonist ivuxolimab. The sequence derives from an adult with an advanced solid tumor such as melanoma, head and neck, liver or kidney cancer. CDR3 protein: CASSQDLETQYF. CDR3 sequence (DNA): TGCGCCAGCAGCCAAGACTTGGAGACCCAGTACTTC.